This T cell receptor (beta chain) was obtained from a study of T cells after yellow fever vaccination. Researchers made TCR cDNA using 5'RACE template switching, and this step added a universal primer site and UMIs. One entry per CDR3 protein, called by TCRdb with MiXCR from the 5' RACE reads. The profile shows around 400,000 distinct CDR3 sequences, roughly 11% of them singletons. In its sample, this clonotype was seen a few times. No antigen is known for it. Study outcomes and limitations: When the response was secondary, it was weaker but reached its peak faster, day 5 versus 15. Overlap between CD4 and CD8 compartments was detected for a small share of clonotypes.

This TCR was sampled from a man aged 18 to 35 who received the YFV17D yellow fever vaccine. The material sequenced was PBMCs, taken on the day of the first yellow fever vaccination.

The CDR3 spells CASSLVGAQPQHF. In DNA form, the CDR3 reads TGTGCCAGCAGCTTAGTAGGGGCCCAGCCCCAGCATTTT. The chain couples TRBV7-2 to TRBJ1-5; tentatively, D is TRBD1 (5 bases). The CDR3 has 13 amino acids. V lost 1 base and J lost 7, with 8 bases in between. Germline-derived CDR1 and CDR2 are SGHTA and FQGNSA.